The 26 T cell receptor beta chains below come from one sample, sequenced in a study of blood T cell repertoires in COVID-19. Profiled with immunoSEQ multiplex PCR; TCRdb holds only in-frame clones, not every one. The sample consists of 75,000 to 95,000 clones, roughly 80% of them appearing once. Material for sequencing was peripheral blood. These TCRs come from a man aged 50-60 years with acute or convalescent COVID-19.

This chain joins TRBV7-9 and TRBJ2-5, with 7 nucleotides matching TRBD1. The V segment lost 4 bases and the J segment 2 bases; nucleotides outside the gene matches: 7. The CDR3 runs 15 residues. In germline, CDR1 is SEHNR, CDR2 FQNEAQ (reference sequence). The DNA for the CDR3 is TGTGCCAGCAGCTCACAGGGGCCCATACAAGAGACCCAGTACTTC. Its translation: CASSSQGPIQETQYF.

The chain recombines TRBV6-5 with TRBJ1-2; D perhaps matches TRBD1 (6 bases). This CDR3 is 13 amino acids long. Germline V gene sequence: CDR1 MNHEY, CDR2 SVGAGI. The V end was cut by 7 bases, the J end by 4 bases, with 13 bases between. CDR3 in amino acids: CASNGQNLYGYTF. As DNA, the CDR3 is TGTGCCAGCAATGGACAGAACCTCTATGGCTACACCTTC.

V usage is TRBV5-4 and J usage is TRBJ2-7, with 7 bases identical to TRBD1. The ends lost 4 bases at V and 4 bases at J; junction bases unmatched: 8. Germline V CDR1 and CDR2: SGHNT, YYREEE (reference sequence). The CDR3 spans 14 residues. The CDR3 loop is CASSPRDSGYEQYF. The CDR3, as DNA: TGTGCCAGCAGCCCCCGGGACAGTGGTTACGAGCAGTACTTC.

This clone was detected once. CDR3 DNA sequence: TGTGCCAGCAGTTACTCGGACAGGGTGGATACGCAGTATTTT. It yields the protein CASSYSDRVDTQYF. The V call is TRBV6-5, the J call TRBJ2-3, with 8 bases that match TRBD1. CDR1 and CDR2 (germline): MNHEY, SVGAGI. Trimming took 0 bases from V and 6 from J; bases not matched to a gene: 2. The CDR3 is 14 residues long.

Comments on this clone: No conserved phenylalanine or tryptophan is present at the end of the CDR3, so a read error is the likely explanation. It is unclear where the CDR3 begins or ends on the DNA, so no DNA is shown, and the CDR3 is as TCRdb lists it. This chain links TRBV19 with TRBJ1-1; the table's D call of TRBD1 was not tested on the DNA. The CDR3 region is 13 residues in length, termini included. CDR1 and CDR2 from the germline V gene are LNHDA and SQIVND (reference sequence). CDR3 protein: CASSIGTGPLSAL.

This clone was observed once. This chain connects TRBV19 to TRBJ1-5, with 7 positions matching TRBD1. Germline-derived CDR1 and CDR2 are LNHDA and SQIVND (reference sequence). After removal of 6 bases from V and 0 bases from J, the junction contained 14 bases not matched to a gene. This CDR3 region has 18 residues. The CDR3 region has the DNA TGTGCCAGTAGCCACCGACAGGGCCAGATCTATAGCAATCAGCCCCAGCATTTT. Translated: CASSHRQGQIYSNQPQHF.

This clone came up a few times. This chain connects TRBV30 to TRBJ1-2, with TRBD1 identical over 7 bases. CDR3 length: 13 residues. Germline-derived CDR1 and CDR2 are GTSNPN and SVGIG (reference sequence). Unmatched junction bases numbered 6, after V lost 0 bases and J lost 8 bases. CDR3 coding DNA: TGTGCCTGGAGTGTGGGACAGTTTTTAGGCTACACCTTC. Protein sequence: CAWSVGQFLGYTF.

J is TRBJ2-1 and V is TRBV5-1, with 12 bases aligning to TRBD2. CDR1 SGHRS and CDR2 YFSETQ come from the germline V gene. The CDR3 spans 16 residues. V trimming: 4 bases; J trimming: 4 bases; junction bases outside the gene matches: 6. For the CDR3, the DNA is TGCGCCAGCAGCGAGGGACTAGCGGGCGTGTACAATGAGCAGTTCTTC. Its protein product is CASSEGLAGVYNEQFF.

This chain links TRBV28 with TRBJ2-7; D perhaps matches TRBD2 (7 bases). Germline-derived CDR1 and CDR2 are MDHEN and SYDVKM. V was shortened by 6 bases and J by 3 bases, with 18 bases between the two germline ends. This CDR3 contains 15 residues. The CDR3, as DNA: TGTGCCAGCAGCCCGGGGGGCCAAAGTTTCTACGAGCAGTACTTC. Its protein is CASSPGGQSFYEQYF.

This sequence joins TRBV15 and TRBJ1-1, with a weak D call TRBD1 (5 bases). V lost 5 bases and J 1 base, leaving 11 bases between the germline ends. CDR3 length: 14 amino acids. In germline, CDR1 is LNHNV, CDR2 YYDKDF (reference sequence). The CDR3 DNA follows: TGTGCCACCAGCGTCTCAACAGGGAACACTGAAGCTTTCTTT. The encoded protein is CATSVSTGNTEAFF.

J is TRBJ2-5 and V is TRBV6-6; weak D call: TRBD1 (5 bases). Germline V gene sequence: CDR1 MNHNY, CDR2 SVGAGI (reference sequence). Between the trimmed V and J ends, which lost 7 bases and 4 bases, there was a span of 19 bases. This CDR3 has 15 amino acids. CDR3 sequence (DNA): TGTGCCAGCACCCAACCTGTAGGTCAGGGAGAGACCCAGTACTTC. Encoded protein: CASTQPVGQGETQYF.

The chain employs TRBV6-1 and TRBJ2-7; D is possibly TRBD1 (5 bases). The CDR3 loop spans 15 amino acids. In germline, CDR1 is MNHNS, CDR2 SASEGT. Between the trimmed V and J ends, which lost 5 bases and 5 bases, there was a span of 19 bases. The CDR3 loop reads CASSPRVRGSDEQYF. In nucleotides, the CDR3 is TGTGCCAGCAGTCCCCGGGTAAGGGGCAGCGACGAGCAGTACTTC.

V is TRBV5-4 and J is TRBJ2-7; TRBD1 might be the D (6 bases). This CDR3 region has 17 residues. The germline V gene has CDR1 SGHNT and CDR2 YYREEE (reference sequence). Trimming left V 0 bases short and J 0 bases short, with 16 bases between. Written as DNA, the CDR3 is TGTGCCAGCAGCTTGGATTCAGGGGCTCTTAGCTCCTACGAGCAGTACTTC. Amino acids: CASSLDSGALSSYEQYF.

The V gene is TRBV28, the J gene TRBJ2-7, with D tentatively TRBD1 (5 bases). Germline V lookup: CDR1 MDHEN, CDR2 SYDVKM. Trimming removed 2 bases at V and 2 bases at J, with 13 bases between. This CDR3 contains 15 residues. CDR3 sequence (DNA): TGTGCCAGCAGTTTACCGTCCAGGGCCCCCTACGAGCAGTACTTC. It is translated as CASSLPSRAPYEQYF.

The chain is built from TRBV19 and TRBJ2-3; D is uncertain. The germline gives CDR1 LNHDA, CDR2 SQIVND (reference sequence). The length of the CDR3 is 13 residues. Between the trimmed V and J ends, which lost 8 bases and 4 bases, there was a span of 13 bases. The CDR3 coding sequence is TGTGCCAGTCTAGTGGTGGGTTCAGATACGCAGTATTTT. As protein: CASLVVGSDTQYF.

The genes are TRBV7-2 and TRBJ1-5; 7 bases agree with TRBD1. This CDR3 is 14 amino acids long. Germline lookup yields CDR1 SGHTA and CDR2 FQGNSA. Germline trimming cut 5 bases from V and 6 bases from J; bases unmatched to any gene: 7. CDR3 in DNA: TGTGCCAGCAGCCTCCAGGGGGTAATTCAGCCCCAGCATTTT. The encoded protein is CASSLQGVIQPQHF.

The chain employs TRBV7-2 and TRBJ2-7, with D perhaps matching TRBD2 (6 bases). Between the trimmed V and J ends, which lost 0 bases and 6 bases, there was a span of 12 bases. The germline V gene has CDR1 SGHTA and CDR2 FQGNSA. The CDR3 runs to 14 residues. The CDR3 bases are TGTGCCAGCAGCTTAGCACCTAGCGTCCTCGAGCAGTACTTC. Translated: CASSLAPSVLEQYF.

The chain couples TRBV19 to TRBJ2-5; 7 positions agree with TRBD2. Germline values: CDR1 LNHDA, CDR2 SQIVND (reference sequence). V gave up 7 bases and J gave up 0 bases; unmatched junction bases: 2. The CDR3 loop spans 13 amino acids. CDR3 nucleotide sequence: TGTGCCAGTAAGCGGGGTAACCAAGAGACCCAGTACTTC. This gives the protein CASKRGNQETQYF.

The chain uses TRBV5-4 and TRBJ2-7, with 9 bases identical to TRBD2. Germline trimming cut 4 bases from V and 1 base from J; bases unmatched to any gene: 12. The CDR3 has 17 amino acids. From germline, CDR1 is SGHNT and CDR2 YYREEE (reference sequence). This CDR3 reads CASSPPAPSGISYEQYF. The CDR3 DNA reads TGTGCCAGCAGCCCCCCGGCTCCTAGCGGGATTTCCTACGAGCAGTACTTC.

J is TRBJ2-5 and V is TRBV28; 7 positions agree with TRBD2. From germline, CDR1 is MDHEN and CDR2 SYDVKM. Trimming took 2 bases from V and 2 from J; bases not matched to a gene: 8. The CDR3 is made up of 16 amino acids. The CDR3 nucleotides are TGTGCCAGCAGTTTAGGTGGGAGGGCGGGTCAAGAGACCCAGTACTTC. The encoded protein is CASSLGGRAGQETQYF. Combining the CDR3 with reference TRBV28 and TRBJ2-5 gives the whole variable domain DVKVTQSSRYLVKRTGEKVFLECVQDMDHENMFWYRQDPGLGLRLIYFSYDVKMKEKGDIPEGYSVSREKKERFSLILESASTNQTSMYLCASSLGGRAGQETQYFGPGTRLLVL.

The CDR3 sequence: CASSPWDRVYGYTF. CDR3 coding DNA: TGTGCCAGTAGTCCTTGGGACAGGGTATATGGCTACACCTTC. The chain couples TRBV19 to TRBJ1-2; the match to TRBD1 covers 9 bases. The V segment lost 5 bases and the J segment 5 bases; nucleotides outside the gene matches: 6. The CDR3 length is 14 residues. Germline CDR1 and CDR2: LNHDA and SQIVND (reference sequence). The entire variable domain, with the rest obtained from reference TRBV19 and TRBJ1-2, is as follows: DGGITQSPKYLFRKEGQNVTLSCEQNLNHDAMYWYRQDPGQGLRLIYYSQIVNDFQKGDIAEGYSVSREKKESFPLTVTSAQKNPTAFYLCASSPWDRVYGYTFGSGTRLTVV.

This sequence joins TRBV30 and TRBJ2-7; D ambiguous. The CDR3 is 12 amino acids. V was pared by 2 bases and J by 6 bases, with 11 bases between. Germline CDR1 GTSNPN, CDR2 SVGIG (reference sequence). CDR3 sequence: CAWSQRLREQYF. CDR3 nucleotides: TGTGCCTGGAGTCAACGACTGCGCGAGCAGTACTTC.

The chain has TRBV6-5 and TRBJ1-1; D remains unclear. The V gene's germline CDR1 is MNHEY and CDR2 SVGAGI. V was cut by 3 bases and J by 5 bases, with 13 bases left in between. CDR3 length: 14 amino acids. In DNA form, the CDR3 reads TGTGCCAGCAGTTATGCAAGGAGGTCTACTGAAGCTTTCTTT. This translates into CASSYARRSTEAFF.

CDR3 nucleotides: TGTGCCAGTAGTAGCCACAGGGGAGGAGGCACTGAAGCTTTCTTT. It codes for CASSSHRGGGTEAFF. V usage is TRBV19 and J usage is TRBJ1-1, with 7 positions matching TRBD1. The CDR3 loop spans 15 amino acids. CDR1 is LNHDA and CDR2 is SQIVND in the germline V gene (reference sequence). The ends lost 4 bases at V and 4 bases at J; junction bases unmatched: 9.

This sequence joins TRBV6-6 and TRBJ1-2; 7 positions agree with TRBD1. Germline values: CDR1 MNHNY, CDR2 SVGAGI (reference sequence). V lost 6 bases and J lost 1; bases outside the gene matches: 8. The CDR3 is 15 amino acids. The CDR3 is CASSMTGLLNYGYTF. The CDR3 coding sequence is TGTGCCAGCAGCATGACAGGGCTCCTTAACTATGGCTACACCTTC.

V is TRBV7-2 and J is TRBJ1-6, with TRBD1 matching over 9 bases. This CDR3 has 16 amino acids. V lost 6 bases, J lost 10 bases, and 13 bases stayed unmatched. The germline V gene encodes CDR1 SGHTA and CDR2 FQGNSA. CDR3 DNA sequence: TGTGCCAGCAGTCTCGTATCTACAGGGGGCAGCTCACCCCTCCACTTT. It encodes CASSLVSTGGSSPLHF.